Below, 6 T cell receptor beta chains from the same sample are listed, as sequenced in a study of CD8 T cells in ankylosing spondylitis. TCRdb reprocessed the 5' RACE reads with MiXCR, giving one entry per CDR3 protein. The data hold about 160,000 distinct CDR3 sequences, with 9.8% observed a single time. The sequenced sample was blood, either unsorted or a sorted T cell fraction (not recorded which). These receptors all stem from a female donor with ankylosing spondylitis or in good health (not recorded which).

The chain joins TRBV3-1 to TRBJ1-4, with D perhaps matching TRBD1 (5 bases). The V and J ends lost 3 bases and 12 bases respectively, with 14 bases between them. CDR1 is LGHDT, CDR2 YNNKEL, per germline (reference sequence). The CDR3 is made up of 13 amino acids. CDR3 DNA: TGTGCCAGCAGCCACGATAGGGGTATCGAACTGTTTTTT. The encoded protein is CASSHDRGIELFF. Full variable domain (outside the CDR3, taken from reference TRBV3-1 and TRBJ1-4): DTAVSQTPKYLVTQMGNDKSIKCEQNLGHDTMYWYKQDSKKFLKIMFSYNNKELIINETVPNRFSPKSPDKAHLNLHINSLELGDSAVYFCASSHDRGIELFFGSGTQLSVL.

This clonotype was counted a few times. V is TRBV4-3 and J is TRBJ2-1; D unresolved. This CDR3 has 15 amino acids. V gave up 0 bases and J gave up 4 bases, with 10 bases separating them. The germline gives CDR1 LGHNA, CDR2 YSLEER. The CDR3: CASSQDGLGYNEQFF. CDR3 nucleotides: TGCGCCAGCAGCCAAGATGGGCTAGGTTACAATGAGCAGTTCTTC.

This clonotype was counted at least ten times. This chain joins TRBV4-3 and TRBJ2-1, with 7 bases that match TRBD2. Germline CDR1 and CDR2: LGHNA and YSLEER. V lost 4 bases to trimming and J lost 2 bases; unmatched junction nucleotides: 5. This CDR3 is 15 amino acids long. CDR3 region: CASSPSGNPYNEQFF. The CDR3 region has the DNA TGCGCCAGCAGCCCAAGCGGGAACCCCTACAATGAGCAGTTCTTC.

This clonotype was seen at least ten times. The CDR3 here is CSARAYYGGLETQYF. CDR3 sequence (DNA): TGCAGTGCTAGAGCTTACTACGGGGGTCTCGAGACCCAGTACTTC. The rearrangement joins TRBV20-1 to TRBJ2-5, with D perhaps matching TRBD2 (6 bases). The CDR3 sequence is 15 residues long. Trimming removed 1 base at V and 5 bases at J, with 17 bases between. Per the germline V gene, CDR1 is DFQATT and CDR2 is SNEGSKA (reference sequence).

J is TRBJ2-1 and V is TRBV11-2, with D uncertain. The CDR3 contains 14 residues. The ends were cut back, 4 bases at V and 0 bases at J, with 7 bases in the middle. The germline gives CDR1 SGHAT, CDR2 FQNNGV. The CDR3 DNA is TGTGCCAGCAGCTCAATAAACTCCTACAATGAGCAGTTCTTC. It encodes CASSSINSYNEQFF.

This clonotype was counted at least ten times. The chain couples TRBV7-8 to TRBJ2-1; 8 positions agree with TRBD1. Germline-derived CDR1 and CDR2 are SGHVS and FQNEAQ. The CDR3 sequence is 15 residues long. With V trimmed by 4 bases and J by 9 bases, 11 bases remained unmatched. The DNA for the CDR3 is TGTGCCAGCAGCTCCCAGGACAGGGCCGCAGTTGAGCAGTTCTTC. This encodes CASSSQDRAAVEQFF.